The present entry profiles one T cell receptor beta chain with its context. Germline V CDR1 and CDR2: SGHTA, FQGNSA. The CDR3 length is 15 residues. Trimming took 3 bases from V and 2 from J; bases not matched to a gene: 6. This record comes from a study of blood T cell repertoires in COVID-19. Method: immunoSEQ multiplex PCR; TCRdb's copy keeps in-frame clones and lacks some. This table has 90,000 to 100,000 clones, around 82% appearing once. The specimen sequenced was peripheral blood. The rearrangement uses TRBV7-2 and TRBJ1-2; TRBD1 agrees at 7 bases. This sequence was found in a man aged 60 to 69 with acute or convalescent COVID-19. This CDR3 reads CASSFGATGNYGYTF. As DNA, the CDR3 is TGTGCCAGCAGCTTCGGCGCGACAGGGAACTATGGCTACACCTTC.